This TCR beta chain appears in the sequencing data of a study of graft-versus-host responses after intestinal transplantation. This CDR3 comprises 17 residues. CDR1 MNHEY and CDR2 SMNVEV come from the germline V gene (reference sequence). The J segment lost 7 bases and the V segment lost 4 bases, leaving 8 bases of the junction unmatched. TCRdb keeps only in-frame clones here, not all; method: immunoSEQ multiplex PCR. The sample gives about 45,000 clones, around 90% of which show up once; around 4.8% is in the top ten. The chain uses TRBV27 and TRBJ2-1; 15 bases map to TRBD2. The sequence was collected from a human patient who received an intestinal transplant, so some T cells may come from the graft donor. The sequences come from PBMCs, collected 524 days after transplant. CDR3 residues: CASSWTSGREGGNEQFF. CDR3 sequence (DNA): TGTGCCAGCAGTTGGACTAGCGGGAGGGAAGGGGGTAATGAGCAGTTCTTC.